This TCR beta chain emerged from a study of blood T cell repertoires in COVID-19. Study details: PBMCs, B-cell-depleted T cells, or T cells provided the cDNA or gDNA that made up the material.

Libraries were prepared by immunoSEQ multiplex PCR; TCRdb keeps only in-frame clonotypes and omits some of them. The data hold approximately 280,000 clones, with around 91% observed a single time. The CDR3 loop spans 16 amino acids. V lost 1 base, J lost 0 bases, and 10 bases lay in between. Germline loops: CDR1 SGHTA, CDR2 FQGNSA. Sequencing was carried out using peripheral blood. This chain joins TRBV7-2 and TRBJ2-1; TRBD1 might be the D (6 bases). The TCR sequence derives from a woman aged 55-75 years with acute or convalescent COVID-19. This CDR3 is CASSLGDTLSYNEQFF. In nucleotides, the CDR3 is TGTGCCAGCAGCTTAGGGGACACCCTCTCCTACAATGAGCAGTTCTTC.